These 27 T cell receptor beta chains originate from one sample sequenced in a study of cytomegalovirus exposure and HLA in healthy donors. This PCR relied on a set of 60 Vbeta primers and 13 Jbeta primers. Profiling relied on immunoSEQ multiplex PCR, and the TCRdb table lists in-frame clones only, not all of them. The table lists roughly 99,000 clones, roughly 72% of them singletons, with 7.8% in the top ten. Sequencing was carried out using PBMCs. The receptors derive from a man younger than 40 in good health and CMV-seronegative.

V is TRBV9 and J is TRBJ2-1; the match to TRBD2 covers 11 bases. Trimming at V came to 4 bases and at J to 4 bases, leaving 7 bases not matched to a gene. The CDR3 contains 16 residues. Germline assignment: CDR1 SGDLS and CDR2 YYNGEE. This CDR3 reads CASSLPGTSGYNEQFF. The CDR3 DNA is TGTGCCAGCAGCCTGCCCGGGACTAGCGGTTACAATGAGCAGTTCTTC. Together with reference TRBV9 and TRBJ2-1, the CDR3 gives the full variable domain: DSGVTQTPKHLITATGQRVTLRCSPRSGDLSVYWYQQSLDQGLQFLIQYYNGEERAKGNILERFSAQQFPDLHSELNLSSLELGDSALYFCASSLPGTSGYNEQFFGPGTRLTVL.

The rearrangement uses TRBV5-6 and TRBJ2-7, with 8 bases lining up with TRBD1. Germline V gene data show CDR1 as SGHDT and CDR2 as YYEEEE. The CDR3 length is 12 residues. J was trimmed by 7 bases and V by 5 bases; bases with no gene match: 5. The CDR3: CASSSGGVEQYF. In DNA, the CDR3 is TGTGCCAGCAGTTCAGGGGGCGTAGAGCAGTACTTC.

As concerns this clone: This same CDR3 is encoded by further DNA sequences in the sample. The chain employs TRBV5-1 and TRBJ2-7; D possibly corresponds to TRBD1 (6 bases). Germline V lookup: CDR1 SGHRS, CDR2 YFSETQ. The ends were cut back, 0 bases at V and 3 bases at J, with 10 bases in the middle. The CDR3 is made up of 14 amino acids. In nucleotides, the CDR3 is TGCGCCAGCAGCTTGGGTTTAGGGGGCTACGAGCAGTACTTC. Its protein product is CASSLGLGGYEQYF.

V usage is TRBV7-3 and J usage is TRBJ2-2; TRBD2 agrees at 10 bases. J was trimmed by 3 bases and V by 0 bases; bases with no gene match: 1. The CDR3 has 16 amino acids. Per the germline V gene, CDR1 is SGHTA and CDR2 is FQGTGA. Here the CDR3 DNA reads TGTGCCAGCAGCTTAACCCTAGCGGGGGACACCGGGGAGCTGTTTTTT. This gives the protein CASSLTLAGDTGELFF.

The chain combines TRBV5-5 with TRBJ1-1; TRBD1 agrees at 8 bases. V lost 0 bases and J lost 3; bases outside the gene matches: 10. In germline, CDR1 is SGHKS, CDR2 YYEKEE (reference sequence). The CDR3 totals 17 residues. The CDR3 DNA is TGTGCCAGCAGCTTGGAGGGCAGGGGGCGCGTCGACACTGAAGCTTTCTTT. It encodes CASSLEGRGRVDTEAFF.

This chain links TRBV6-1 with TRBJ2-3, with D perhaps matching TRBD1 (5 bases). Trimming took off 4 bases at V and 0 bases at J, with 8 bases between the two ends. The CDR3 sequence is 14 residues long. CDR1 and CDR2 from the germline V gene are MNHNS and SASEGT. The DNA of the CDR3 is TGTGCCAGCAGTGTCAGGGCTAGCACAGATACGCAGTATTTT. It is translated as CASSVRASTDTQYF.

V gene TRBV30 combines with J gene TRBJ1-2; D unresolved. Germline CDR1 is GTSNPN and CDR2 is SVGIG (reference sequence). The V end was cut by 2 bases, the J end by 5 bases, with 6 bases between. The CDR3 extends over 11 amino acids. DNA for the CDR3: TGTGCCTGGAGTTTAAATTATGGCTACACCTTC. Translation: CAWSLNYGYTF.

This chain connects TRBV6-1 to TRBJ2-3; D perhaps matches TRBD2 (6 bases). Germline CDR1 reads MNHNS; CDR2 reads SASEGT. The CDR3 contains 19 residues. The V end was cut by 2 bases, the J end by 0 bases, with 21 bases between. The CDR3 DNA reads TGTGCCAGCAGTGAATTGGGGGGTCAAGGGGCTCGTAGCACAGATACGCAGTATTTT. Translated, it gives CASSELGGQGARSTDTQYF.

The chain employs TRBV11-1 and TRBJ1-6; D unresolved. Trimming left V 4 bases short and J 11 bases short, with 12 bases between. CDR3 length: 13 amino acids. Germline CDR1 reads SGHAT; CDR2 reads FQDESV (reference sequence). In nucleotides, the CDR3 is TGTGCCAGCAGCTCCCAGATATCTGCACCCCTCCACTTT. The encoded protein is CASSSQISAPLHF.

The chain combines TRBV7-3 with TRBJ1-1; D might be TRBD1 (5 bases). The CDR3 is made up of 13 amino acids. The V gene's germline CDR1 is SGHTA and CDR2 FQGTGA. V was pared by 5 bases and J by 2 bases, with 9 bases between. The CDR3 coding sequence is TGTGCCAGCAGCCGGACAACCAACACTGAAGCTTTCTTT. It codes for CASSRTTNTEAFF.

In its sample, this clone was seen once. This chain joins TRBV5-1 and TRBJ2-7, with D tentatively TRBD2 (5 bases). The CDR3 contains 13 residues. Germline V gene sequence: CDR1 SGHRS, CDR2 YFSETQ. The V and J ends lost 0 bases and 2 bases respectively, with 6 bases between them. In DNA form, the CDR3 reads TGCGCCAGCAGCTTGGACGGGGCCTACGAGCAGTACTTC. Its protein is CASSLDGAYEQYF.

In its sample, this clone is large. The chain carries TRBV19 and TRBJ2-1; 7 bases align to TRBD2. The CDR3 runs to 15 residues. V lost 2 bases, J lost 8 bases, and 9 bases stayed unmatched. The germline V gene encodes CDR1 LNHDA and CDR2 SQIVND (reference sequence). The CDR3 DNA follows: TGTGCCAGTAGTATAACGGCGGGGGACTATGATGAGCAGTTCTTC. Its protein product is CASSITAGDYDEQFF.

This chain uses TRBV6-5 with TRBJ1-2, with D perhaps matching TRBD1 (5 bases). This CDR3 region has 14 residues. Per the germline V gene, CDR1 is MNHEY and CDR2 is SVGAGI. Trimming cost V 6 bases and J 2 bases, with 13 bases left between them. The CDR3 spells CASSLRRGNYGYTF. The CDR3 DNA is TGTGCCAGCAGCTTGCGGAGGGGAAACTATGGCTACACCTTC.

This chain links TRBV5-4 with TRBJ2-3; D remains ambiguous. Germline V lookup: CDR1 SGHNT, CDR2 YYREEE (reference sequence). This CDR3 is 13 amino acids long. The V gene lost 0 bases and the J gene lost 4 bases, with 6 bases spanning the gap. CDR3 region: CASSLDRSDTQYF. CDR3 DNA sequence: TGTGCCAGCAGCTTGGATCGGTCAGATACGCAGTATTTT.

As for this clone: The sample holds other DNA sequences that translate to the same CDR3. The V and J genes are TRBV2 and TRBJ2-5; 9 bases are shared with TRBD2. The V gene's germline CDR1 is SNHLY and CDR2 FYNNEI. V lost 8 bases and J lost 5; bases outside the gene matches: 18. The CDR3 is made up of 17 amino acids. The CDR3 region has the DNA TGTGCCAGCTGGGCGGGGACATTAGCGGGAGAACAGGAGACCCAGTACTTC. Its protein product is CASWAGTLAGEQETQYF.

The V call is TRBV7-2, the J call TRBJ2-5, with 9 bases matching TRBD2. The length of the CDR3 is 15 residues. V gave up 2 bases and J gave up 5 bases; unmatched junction bases: 6. Per germline, CDR1 SGHTA and CDR2 FQGNSA. In DNA, the CDR3 is TGTGCCAGCAGCTTATCAGCGGGAGGCTTGGAGACCCAGTACTTC. This encodes CASSLSAGGLETQYF.

The chain carries TRBV5-6 and TRBJ1-1; 7 bases are a match to TRBD1. The CDR3 is 15 residues long. The V gene end was trimmed by 0 bases and the J gene end by 4 bases; junction bases not matched to a gene: 6. The germline V gene has CDR1 SGHDT and CDR2 YYEEEE. This CDR3 reads CASSLAGQVGTEAFF. DNA of the CDR3: TGTGCCAGCAGCTTGGCAGGACAGGTCGGCACTGAAGCTTTCTTT.

This chain uses TRBV5-1 with TRBJ2-4; D call uncertain. The V end lost 0 bases, the J end lost 0 bases, and 10 bases lay between the germline ends. The CDR3 runs 16 residues. CDR1 is SGHRS, CDR2 YFSETQ, per germline. CDR3 in amino acids: CASSLGTSRAKNIQYF. The CDR3 region has the DNA TGCGCCAGCAGCTTGGGAACTTCCCGAGCCAAAAACATTCAGTACTTC.

This chain links TRBV4-1 with TRBJ2-3; 10 bases agree with TRBD2. The CDR3 runs 17 residues. Germline CDR1 reads MGHRA; CDR2 reads YSYEKL. V lost 0 bases to trimming and J lost 2 bases; unmatched junction nucleotides: 5. The CDR3 loop reads CASSQEMLAGATDTQYF. For the CDR3, the DNA is TGCGCCAGCAGCCAAGAGATGCTAGCGGGGGCCACAGATACGCAGTATTTT.

J is TRBJ1-4 and V is TRBV21-1; TRBD1 reflects the table's D call only, with no check against the DNA. TRBV21-1 is designated a pseudogene. This CDR3 is built from 15 residues. The CDR3 spells CASSMGGQDYEKLFF. Written as DNA, the CDR3 is TGTGCCAGCAGCATGGGGGGACAGGATTATGAAAAACTGTTTTTT.

V is TRBV19 and J is TRBJ2-7, with D unclear. The CDR3 consists of 14 residues. In germline, CDR1 is LNHDA, CDR2 SQIVND (reference sequence). Trimming left V 2 bases short and J 2 bases short, with 10 bases between. CDR3 sequence reads: CASSIYEGAYEQYF. Here the CDR3 DNA reads TGTGCCAGTAGTATATACGAAGGAGCCTACGAGCAGTACTTC.

The CDR3 sequence is CASSFPFGANYGYTF. CDR3 DNA: TGTGCCAGCAGTTTTCCATTCGGAGCTAACTATGGCTACACCTTC. The J gene is TRBJ1-2, the V gene TRBV28; the D is unclear. This CDR3 has 15 amino acids. Germline V gives CDR1 MDHEN, CDR2 SYDVKM. V lost 3 bases, J lost 0 bases, and 11 bases lay in between.

This clone was seen just once. J is TRBJ2-3 and V is TRBV7-9, with unresolved D. Trimming stripped 3 bases from V and 1 base from J, with 5 bases between. CDR3 size: 13 residues. Germline V gene sequence: CDR1 SEHNR, CDR2 FQNEAQ (reference sequence). The CDR3 DNA reads as TGTGCCAGCAGCTTCCGGGGCACAGATACGCAGTATTTT. It translates to CASSFRGTDTQYF.

This clone was seen just once. The chain has TRBV6-1 and TRBJ2-5; D is possibly TRBD2 (6 bases). The ends were cut back, 3 bases at V and 5 bases at J, with 16 bases in the middle. This CDR3 is built from 15 residues. Germline CDR1 is MNHNS and CDR2 is SASEGT. CDR3 in amino acids: CASSDGGGIFETQYF. DNA of the CDR3: TGTGCCAGCAGTGATGGGGGAGGTATTTTCGAGACCCAGTACTTC.

This clone has more than one count but fewer than ten. V gene TRBV11-2 combines with J gene TRBJ2-7; 9 bases are shared with TRBD2. With 9 bases clipped from V and 4 bases from J, the junction kept 7 bases outside the gene matches. CDR3 length: 13 residues. Per germline, CDR1 SGHAT and CDR2 FQNNGV. DNA for the CDR3: TGTGCCAGTAAGCGGGAGGTTATTTACGAGCAGTACTTC. This sequence encodes CASKREVIYEQYF.

The chain uses TRBV27 and TRBJ2-6; possible D gene TRBD2, 6 bases. Germline V CDR1 and CDR2: MNHEY, SMNVEV (reference sequence). This CDR3 region has 14 residues. Deletions cut 0 bases from V and 12 bases from J, with 12 bases between. This CDR3 reads CASSLSGRRGVLTF. For the CDR3, the DNA is TGTGCCAGCAGTTTATCTGGCAGGCGGGGCGTCCTGACTTTC. Looking up the rest from reference TRBV27 and TRBJ2-6 gives the full variable domain: EAQVTQNPRYLITVTGKKLTVTCSQNMNHEYMSWYRQDPGLGLRQIYYSMNVEVTDKGDVPEGYKVSRKEKRNFPLILESPSPNQTSLYFCASSLSGRRGVLTFGAGSRLTVL.

This chain connects TRBV28 to TRBJ2-7, with 7 nucleotides matching TRBD1. Germline CDR1 reads MDHEN; CDR2 reads SYDVKM. CDR3 size: 14 residues. V lost 4 bases and J lost 6; bases outside the gene matches: 9. DNA for the CDR3: TGTGCCAGCAGTTATGACAGGGTCGTAGGCGAGCAGTACTTC. This sequence encodes CASSYDRVVGEQYF. Filled out from reference TRBV28 and TRBJ2-7, the complete variable domain reads DVKVTQSSRYLVKRTGEKVFLECVQDMDHENMFWYRQDPGLGLRLIYFSYDVKMKEKGDIPEGYSVSREKKERFSLILESASTNQTSMYLCASSYDRVVGEQYFGPGTRLTVT.